These 15 T cell receptor beta chains share one sample of origin, sequenced in a study of vaccination and CD4 T cells after COVID-19. Sample treatment: roughly 10-day PBMC culture with coronavirus spike peptide pools or control peptides (ViraFEST assay). Their recognized antigens are unknown. The Oncomine TCR Beta short-read assay was applied to DNA of cultured CD4+ T cells. TCRdb independently ran MiXCR on the PCR reads; one entry per CDR3 protein. The data hold about 12,000 distinct CDR3 sequences, with about 70% observed a single time. This material consisted of CD4+ T cells from blood, cultured in vitro, taken after SARS-CoV-2 vaccination. The receptors were gathered from a human donor who received a COVID-19 vaccine.

This rearrangement joins TRBV20-1 to TRBJ2-7; no reliable D call. Trimming removed 3 bases from V and 2 bases from J, with 20 bases in between. The CDR3 spans 16 residues. Germline V gene lookup returns CDR1 DFQATT and CDR2 SNEGSKA (reference sequence). The CDR3 spells CSASNPVVGLAYEQYF. Here the CDR3 DNA reads TGCAGTGCTAGTAATCCCGTGGTGGGGTTAGCCTACGAGCAGTACTTC.

Comments on this clonotype: The junction does not match germline at one end; this may be a read error. The V call is TRBV7-8, the J call TRBJ2-5; 7 bases agree with TRBD2. The length of the CDR3 is 15 residues. Germline V CDR1 and CDR2: SGHVS, FQNEAQ. The CDR3 spells CASGLVTGGQETQYF. The CDR3 nucleotides are TGTGCCAGCGGCTTAGTAACGGGGGGCCAAGAGACCCAGTACTTC.

The chain joins TRBV6-1 to TRBJ1-1; D ambiguous. CDR3 length: 15 residues. CDR1 is MNHNS and CDR2 is SASEGT in the germline V gene. Trimming left V 1 base short and J 4 bases short, with 13 bases between. In DNA form, the CDR3 reads TGTGCCAGCAGTGAAGGTAACCACCCGGGCACTGAAGCTTTCTTT. This codes for CASSEGNHPGTEAFF.

The CDR3, as DNA: TGTGCCAGCAGCCAACTCCCGGGAATTCAGCCCCAGCATTTT. This codes for CASSQLPGIQPQHF. The chain links TRBV2 to TRBJ1-5; the D is unclear. The CDR3 contains 14 residues. V was pared by 6 bases and J by 6 bases, with 15 bases between. Germline V CDR1 and CDR2: SNHLY, FYNNEI.

V and J are TRBV12-3 or TRBV12-4 and TRBJ1-6; 8 bases map to TRBD1. The trim removed 6 bases at V and 0 bases at J, leaving 10 bases unmatched. There are 18 residues in the CDR3. DNA for the CDR3: TGTGCCAGCAGCCGGACAGGGTCCCTTAGCTCCTATAATTCACCCCTCCACTTT. Its protein is CASSRTGSLSSYNSPLHF.

The genes are TRBV12-5 and TRBJ1-1, with a weak D call TRBD1 (6 bases). CDR1 LGHNT and CDR2 FRNRAP come from the germline V gene. Trimming stripped 3 bases from V and 0 bases from J, with 14 bases between. The CDR3 loop spans 16 amino acids. This chain's CDR3 is CASGFRSGAVNTEAFF. The CDR3 DNA is TGTGCTAGTGGTTTTCGTTCAGGGGCCGTGAACACTGAAGCTTTCTTT.

In this sample, this clonotype turned up a few times. CDR3 protein: CATKISPGQGCAEQYF. For the CDR3, the DNA is TGTGCCACCAAGATTTCCCCGGGACAGGGGTGTGCCGAGCAGTACTTC. The rearrangement joins TRBV24-1 to TRBJ2-7; TRBD1 matches 10 bases. The germline V gene encodes CDR1 KGHDR and CDR2 SFDVKD. Unmatched junction bases numbered 15, after V lost 8 bases and J lost 6 bases. This CDR3 has 16 residues.

J is TRBJ2-3 and V is TRBV20-1, with D tentatively TRBD1 or TRBD2 (6 bases each). Trimming removed 6 bases at V and 0 bases at J, with 13 bases between. The CDR3 covers 14 residues. CDR1 is DFQATT and CDR2 is SNEGSKA in the germline V gene (reference sequence). CDR3 sequence reads: CSAHIGGSTDTQYF. The CDR3 region has the DNA TGCAGTGCGCACATAGGGGGGAGCACAGATACGCAGTATTTT.

This clonotype is labeled medium-sized. This chain joins TRBV29-1 and TRBJ2-1, with TRBD1 matching 9 bases. The ends lost 7 bases at V and 7 bases at J; junction bases unmatched: 5. The CDR3 runs to 12 residues. Germline CDR1 and CDR2: SQVTM and ANQGSEA. The CDR3 sequence is CSAKGTGNEQFF. DNA for the CDR3: TGCAGCGCCAAGGGGACAGGGAATGAGCAGTTCTTC.

The J gene is TRBJ1-2, the V gene TRBV30; D perhaps matches TRBD1 (5 bases). Germline lookup yields CDR1 GTSNPN and CDR2 SVGIG (reference sequence). The CDR3 is made up of 14 amino acids. Trimming took off 4 bases at V and 7 bases at J, with 19 bases between the two ends. CDR3 nucleotides: TGTGCCTGGAAACCTCCGGGGGACTTGGGTGGCTACACCTTC. The encoded protein is CAWKPPGDLGGYTF.

The chain carries TRBV20-1 and TRBJ2-4, with 9 bases lining up with TRBD2. J gave up 8 bases and V 5 bases, and 10 bases lay outside the gene matches. The CDR3 is 14 residues long. Germline V gene data show CDR1 as DFQATT and CDR2 as SNEGSKA (reference sequence). CDR3: CSAEGGGALDIQYF. The CDR3 DNA reads TGCAGTGCTGAAGGCGGGGGGGCCTTGGACATTCAGTACTTC.

The V and J genes are TRBV15 and TRBJ1-5; D is perhaps TRBD1 (6 bases). The CDR3 spans 14 residues. V lost 2 bases to trimming and J lost 3 bases, with 8 bases between them. Looked up from germline, CDR1 is LNHNV and CDR2 is YYDKDF (reference sequence). CDR3: CATSRRQDNQPQHF. The CDR3 nucleotides read TGTGCCACCAGCAGACGACAGGACAATCAGCCCCAGCATTTT.

The chain carries TRBV28 and TRBJ2-3, with D possibly TRBD2 on 5 matching bases. Trimming removed 4 bases from V and 0 bases from J, with 11 bases in between. CDR3 length equals 15 residues. Per the germline V gene, CDR1 is MDHEN and CDR2 is SYDVKM. CDR3 sequence: CASSYPGSSTDTQYF. CDR3 nucleotide sequence: TGTGCCAGCAGTTATCCGGGGTCTAGCACAGATACGCAGTATTTT.

This chain uses TRBV12-3 or TRBV12-4 with TRBJ1-2; D might be TRBD1 (6 bases). Trimming cost V 0 bases and J 4 bases, with 12 bases left between them. The CDR3 runs 15 residues. CDR3 sequence (DNA): TGTGCCAGCAGTTTAGCGTGGGGGGCGGGCTATGGCTACACCTTC. Translating gives CASSLAWGAGYGYTF.

This CDR3 is CATSRDRGGIRETQYF. CDR3 coding DNA: TGTGCCACCAGCAGAGATCGGGGCGGGATCAGGGAGACCCAGTACTTC. The chain carries TRBV15 and TRBJ2-5, with D possibly being TRBD2 (6 bases). Trimming pared 0 bases from V and 5 bases from J, leaving 16 bases between. This CDR3 spans 16 amino acids. Germline V gene lookup returns CDR1 LNHNV and CDR2 YYDKDF (reference sequence).